The present T cell receptor beta chain was sequenced within a study of cytomegalovirus exposure and HLA in healthy donors. Primers for the PCR totalled 60 Vbeta and 13 Jbeta. The protocol was immunoSEQ multiplex PCR, while the TCRdb copy is restricted to in-frame clones and leaves out a portion. The sample has tens of thousands of clones; over 60% are singletons. The CDR3 consists of 15 residues. Trimming took 6 bases from V and 6 from J; bases not matched to a gene: 10. Per the germline V gene, CDR1 is MDHEN and CDR2 is SYDVKM. About this clone itself: Its antigen is as yet unknown.

Notes on the study in general: Most TCR beta V segments were productive about 87% or about 30% of the time in an earlier analysis.

What was sequenced was PBMCs. The clonotype comes from a middle-aged man in good health and CMV-seronegative. The rearrangement joins TRBV28 to TRBJ2-7; TRBD2 aligns across 11 bases. The CDR3 DNA sequence: TGTGCCAGCAGCCTTCCACTAGCGGGAGTTGGCGAGCAGTACTTC. This codes for CASSLPLAGVGEQYF.